Listed below are T cell receptor beta chains from one sample, sequenced in a study of CD4 T cells in relation to SARS-CoV-2 and coronaviruses. These TCRs are of unknown antigen specificity. TCRdb's table, derived via immunoSEQ multiplex PCR, lists solely in-frame clones and lacks some. The sample shows some 45,000 clones, more than 65% of them seen only once. Sequenced sample: naive CD4+ T cells from PBMCs, cultured in vitro. These receptors were collected from an adult with COVID-19. The CDR3 runs from the conserved cysteine through the conserved F or W. The order of the fields is CDR3 protein, V gene, J gene.

CASSPGQGIPNEQFF	TRBV7-3	TRBJ2-1
CASSLERTYGYTF	TRBV11-2	TRBJ1-2
CASSGQGNTEAFF	TRBV2	TRBJ1-1
CASSLWDALGYGYTF	TRBV28	TRBJ1-2
CSVGDSSYEQYF	TRBV29-1	TRBJ2-7
CASSPDLGGTVETQYF	TRBV28	TRBJ2-5
CATSRLGGTEAFF	TRBV15	TRBJ1-1
CASRSQGRSGGYNEQFF	TRBV9	TRBJ2-1
CASSLGTGNQPQHF	TRBV7-9	TRBJ1-5
CASQSYPGAEQFF	TRBV14	TRBJ2-1
CASTWGTEAFF	TRBV12-3/TRBV12-4	TRBJ1-1
CASSLEGRQGSGYTF	TRBV5-1	TRBJ1-2
CASSLDYWTSGSADTQYF	TRBV11-2	TRBJ2-3
CASSPSQAGGASNTGELFF	TRBV18	TRBJ2-2
CATSRDFQPQHF	TRBV15	TRBJ1-5
CASRGAGQPQHF	TRBV2	TRBJ1-5
CASSFRTSGPYEQYF	TRBV13	TRBJ2-7
CASSLSLKGPGGYTF	TRBV27	TRBJ1-2
CASSNRDRENTIYF	TRBV28	TRBJ1-3
CATSDSGTPYNEQFF	TRBV24-1	TRBJ2-1
CASSLGYEAFF	TRBV4-1	TRBJ1-1
CASSPRRMNTEAFF	TRBV5-1	TRBJ1-1
CASSTGGPRSTEAFF	TRBV5-4	TRBJ1-1
CASSFYNGYNDSPLHF	TRBV11-2	TRBJ1-6
CASSLDLTDTQYF	TRBV11-2	TRBJ2-3
CASIGWRIEEDTQYF	TRBV5-8	TRBJ2-3
CASRVGQAFGYTF	TRBV7-2	TRBJ1-2
CASSRGSEETQYF	TRBV9	TRBJ2-5
CSASGTNAFNEQFF	TRBV20-1	TRBJ2-1
CASSLVKGRGTYEQYF	TRBV5-8	TRBJ2-7
CASSSNTYNEQFF	TRBV7-3	TRBJ2-1
CASSRLAGVVSYNEQFF	TRBV6-6	TRBJ2-1
CASSRTGVGNTIYF	TRBV3-1/TRBV3-2	TRBJ1-3
CASREGLFLGEQYF	TRBV19	TRBJ2-7
CASSSGTVRSPLHF	TRBV14	TRBJ1-6
CASSQLRGNYEQYF	TRBV28	TRBJ2-7
CASGLGYNNNGNEQFF	TRBV12-5	TRBJ2-1
CASSLGLAGAETQYF	TRBV7-9	TRBJ2-5
CSVEMVQGTDTQYF	TRBV29-1	TRBJ2-3
CASSTGRRFYEQYF	TRBV6-4	TRBJ2-7
CASSEETGPYFTF	TRBV2	TRBJ1-2
CASSPVDEAYEQYF	TRBV18	TRBJ2-7
CASSQGASGVTYEQYF	TRBV14	TRBJ2-7
CSQTDVETQYF	TRBV20-1	TRBJ2-5